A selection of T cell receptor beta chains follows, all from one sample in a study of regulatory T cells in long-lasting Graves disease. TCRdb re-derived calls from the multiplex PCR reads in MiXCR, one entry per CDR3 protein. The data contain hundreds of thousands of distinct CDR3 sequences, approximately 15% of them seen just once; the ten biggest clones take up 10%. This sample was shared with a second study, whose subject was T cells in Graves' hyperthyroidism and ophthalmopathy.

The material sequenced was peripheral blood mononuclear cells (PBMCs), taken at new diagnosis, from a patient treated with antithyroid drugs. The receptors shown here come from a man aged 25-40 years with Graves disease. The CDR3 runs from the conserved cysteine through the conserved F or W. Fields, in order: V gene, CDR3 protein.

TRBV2	CASIRAVRGDTQYF
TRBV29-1	CSVEKSGANTGELFF
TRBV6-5	CASSFSPGGLPTGELFF
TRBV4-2	CASSQELDPSYEQYF
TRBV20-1	CSATLSGVFRDEQYF
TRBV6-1	CASRDGTAYNEKLFF
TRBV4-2	CASFRSEQFF
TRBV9	CASSVVSGNYYEQFF
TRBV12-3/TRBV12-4	CASSVLAGGPYEQFF
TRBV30	CAWSSGTSGYTDTQYF
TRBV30	CAWSGAPSSYNEQFF
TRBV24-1	CATSDSSGTYQETQYF
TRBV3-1	CASSQVSGIGGKNIQYF
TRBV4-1	CASSQENVETQYF
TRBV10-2	CASTQSGDRRTEAFF
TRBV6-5	CASSFSREVKETQYF
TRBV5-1	CASSGDSMNTEAFF
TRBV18	CASSPSAGTSGSLSEQFF
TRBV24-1	CATSSGRANYGYTF
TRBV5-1	CASSTGQGVGTDTQYF
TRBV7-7	CASSPGTSGRQAADTQYF
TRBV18	CASSPPGTSYNEQFF
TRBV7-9	CASSRAGGDSPLHF
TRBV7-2	CTSSLYMGTGTEAFF
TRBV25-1	CASSESSDRGAAFF
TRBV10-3	CAISPAGGNNEQFF
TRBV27	CASPPPGRGNTIYF
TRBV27	CASSPQAIHYEQYF
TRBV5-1	CASGISGQGVNTEAFF
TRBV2	CASSGLAGVFQETQYF
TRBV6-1	CASSPLPGGRLFSYNSPLHF
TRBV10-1	CASSETTGTDTQYF
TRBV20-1	CSANQPSKYEQYF
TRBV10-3	CAISESLANEQFF
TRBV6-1	CASNKGSGLGGYEQYF
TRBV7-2	CASSRTQQYEQYF
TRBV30	CAWSVLARAFF
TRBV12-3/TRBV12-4	CASSWIAGEQFF
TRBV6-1	CASRGLQGLAFF
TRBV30	CAWNRGNTIYF
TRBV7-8	CASSLTPRGSAVQAFF
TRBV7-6	CASSLVIDIDNEQFF
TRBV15	CATSKGQGEENIQYF
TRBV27	CASRTVYEETQYF
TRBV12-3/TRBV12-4	CASSFTLDQETQYF
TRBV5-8	CASSLMGRVEGYTF
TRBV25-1	CASSATRGQETQYF
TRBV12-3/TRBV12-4	CASSLGFGVTEAFF
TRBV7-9	CASSLETGASYEQYF
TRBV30	CAWSVRDTTPWEPQHF
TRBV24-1	CATSDMGLLDINNEQFF
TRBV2	CASSEDGLAVRETQYF
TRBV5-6	CASSFYLPGQGHTGELFF
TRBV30	CAWRVDFSGNTIYF
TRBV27	CASSRDRAAGQPQHF